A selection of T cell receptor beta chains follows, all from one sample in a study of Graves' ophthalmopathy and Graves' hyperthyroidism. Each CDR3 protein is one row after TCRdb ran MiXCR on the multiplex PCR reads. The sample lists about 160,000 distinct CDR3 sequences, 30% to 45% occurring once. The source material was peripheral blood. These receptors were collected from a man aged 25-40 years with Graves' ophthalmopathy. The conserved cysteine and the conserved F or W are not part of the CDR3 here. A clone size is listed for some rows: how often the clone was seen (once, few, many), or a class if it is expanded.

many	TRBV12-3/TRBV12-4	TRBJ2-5	ASSPMDRGRETQY
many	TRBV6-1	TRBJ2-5	ASSEGGGGLGTQY
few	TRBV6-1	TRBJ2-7	ASSPLGTGYEQY
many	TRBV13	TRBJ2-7	ASTREISKEQY
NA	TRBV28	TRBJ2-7	ASRQYQREQY
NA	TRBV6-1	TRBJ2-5	ASSEPPREYQETQY
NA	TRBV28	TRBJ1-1	ATMDGGGTEAF
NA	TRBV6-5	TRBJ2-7	ASSYRQGQYEQY
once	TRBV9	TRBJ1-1	ASSVDTTTEAF
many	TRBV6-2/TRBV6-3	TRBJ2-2	ASLAPNAGELF
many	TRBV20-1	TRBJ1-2	SATPRDRGKSGYT
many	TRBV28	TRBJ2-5	ASRPRGGRETQY
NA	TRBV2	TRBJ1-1	ASIGQGVPYTEAF
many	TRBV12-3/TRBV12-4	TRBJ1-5	ASSPQGQGAKPQH
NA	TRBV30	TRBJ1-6	AWAGTGNSPLH
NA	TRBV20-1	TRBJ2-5	SAMLGGQETQY
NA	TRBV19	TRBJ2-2	ASRPAGLNTGELF
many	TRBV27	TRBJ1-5	ASTSVPGTRNQPQH
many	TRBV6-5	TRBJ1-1	ASSRDLLTEAF
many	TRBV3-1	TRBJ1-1	ASSQRAGGTEAF
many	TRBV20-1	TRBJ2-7	SAVSGRGLYEQY
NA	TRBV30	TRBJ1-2	AFRKRDREYYGYT
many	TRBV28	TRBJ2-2	ASSPPDRGRSGELF
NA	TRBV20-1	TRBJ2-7	SASSGSRYEQY